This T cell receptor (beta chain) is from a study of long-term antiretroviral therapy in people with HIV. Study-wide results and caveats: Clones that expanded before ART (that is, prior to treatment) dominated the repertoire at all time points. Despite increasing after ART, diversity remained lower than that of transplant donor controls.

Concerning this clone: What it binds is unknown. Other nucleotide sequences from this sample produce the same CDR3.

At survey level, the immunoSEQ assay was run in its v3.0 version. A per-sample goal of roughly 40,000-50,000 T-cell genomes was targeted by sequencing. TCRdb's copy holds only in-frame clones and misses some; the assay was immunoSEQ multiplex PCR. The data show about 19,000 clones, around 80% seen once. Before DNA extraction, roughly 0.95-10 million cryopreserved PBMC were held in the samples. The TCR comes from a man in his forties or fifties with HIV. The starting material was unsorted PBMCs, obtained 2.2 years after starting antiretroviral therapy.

The CDR3 reads CASSLQGSYEQYF. CDR3 nucleotide sequence: TGTGCCAGCAGTTTACAGGGGAGCTACGAGCAGTACTTC. The V and J genes are TRBV27 and TRBJ2-7, with a weak D call TRBD1 (6 bases). The V end was cut by 2 bases, the J end by 3 bases, with 8 bases between. CDR1 is MNHEY and CDR2 is SMNVEV in the germline V gene (reference sequence). The CDR3 totals 13 residues.